The present TCR beta chain was sequenced within a study of blood T cell repertoires in COVID-19. On the study more broadly: The samples span acute and convalescent COVID-19 from the United States, Italy and Spain. T cells, B-cell-depleted T cells, or PBMCs supplied cDNA or gDNA.

A single count supports this clone. Enrolment of Seattle patients took place during active infection, and they were followed longitudinally. CDR1 is SQVTM and CDR2 is ANQGSEA in the germline V gene. There are 16 residues in the CDR3. The V end was cut by 7 bases, the J end by 3 bases, with 22 bases between. Libraries were prepared by immunoSEQ multiplex PCR; TCRdb keeps only in-frame clonotypes and omits some of them. The table has hundreds of thousands of clones, about 89% seen once; the top ten hold under 8.5%. The receptor's source is a woman aged 45-59 years with COVID-19, enrolled during active disease. The specimen was peripheral blood. This sequence joins TRBV29-1 and TRBJ1-3; D not certain. CDR3 DNA sequence: TGCAGCGCCCGTGGAGGGCAGTTCGATCTTGGAAACACCATATATTTT. Translation: CSARGGQFDLGNTIYF.